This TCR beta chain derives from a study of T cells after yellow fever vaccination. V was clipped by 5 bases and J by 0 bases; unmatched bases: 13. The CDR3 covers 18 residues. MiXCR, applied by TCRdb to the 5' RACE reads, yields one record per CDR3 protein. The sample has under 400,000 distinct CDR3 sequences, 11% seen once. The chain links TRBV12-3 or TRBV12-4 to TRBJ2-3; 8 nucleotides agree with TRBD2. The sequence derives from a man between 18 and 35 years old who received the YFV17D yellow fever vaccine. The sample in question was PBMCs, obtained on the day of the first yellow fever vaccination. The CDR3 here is CASSIESLSGASTDTQYF. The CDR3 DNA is TGTGCCAGCAGTATAGAATCCCTTAGCGGGGCAAGCACAGATACGCAGTATTTT.